A selection of T cell receptor beta chains follows, all from one sample in a study of neurological immune-mediated disorders. TCRdb independently ran MiXCR on the 5' RACE reads; one entry per CDR3 protein. The sample lists 60,000 to 85,000 distinct CDR3 sequences, less than 5.5% occurring once. The sequenced sample was PBMCs. The receptors originated from a woman younger than 45 with multiple sclerosis. Both conserved end residues are part of each CDR3. A D gene is named only where the DNA matches it firmly. Clone size is not always given. Where it is, it says once, few, many or a class for expanded clones.

j_call	v_call	clone_size	d_call	cdr3_length	cdr3_nt	cdr3_aa
TRBJ2-1	TRBV2	many	-	10	TGTGCCAGCAGTGAGACAAACGGGATCTTC	CASSETNGIF
TRBJ2-1	TRBV20-1	-	TRBD2	15	TGCAGTGCTAGTCCCGGGAGCGGGGGGCGGTATGAGCAGTTCTTC	CSASPGSGGRYEQFF
TRBJ2-5	TRBV29-1	many	-	13	TGCAGCGTTGAAGGCCGAGGAACGGAGACCCAGTACTTC	CSVEGRGTETQYF
TRBJ1-2	TRBV10-3	many	-	14	TGTGCCATCAGTGACGGTCGGGGGGCGGGTGGCTACACCTTC	CAISDGRGAGGYTF
TRBJ2-6	TRBV20-1	few	TRBD1	14	TGCAGTGCTCACAGGGGGACTGGGGCCAACGTCCTGACTTTC	CSAHRGTGANVLTF
TRBJ2-1	TRBV20-1	many	TRBD2	15	TGCAGTGCTACGACGAGCGGGAGGGCAGGGAATGAGCAGTTCTTC	CSATTSGRAGNEQFF
TRBJ2-1	TRBV18	few	TRBD2	19	TGTGCCAGCTCACCTTACAGGACAGGACTAGCGGGACATGGGGGTGAGCAGTTCTTC	CASSPYRTGLAGHGGEQFF
TRBJ1-6	TRBV12-3/TRBV12-4	-	-	13	TGTGCCAGCAGTTTAGGAGATAATTCACCCCTCCACTTT	CASSLGDNSPLHF
TRBJ2-3	TRBV6-4	many	TRBD2	16	TGTGCCAGCAGCGAAAGCGGGGGGGCCGGGTCAGATACGCAGTATTTT	CASSESGGAGSDTQYF
TRBJ2-5	TRBV30	-	-	13	TGTGCCTGGAAGGGTGGGGGCCCAGAGACCCAGTACTTC	CAWKGGGPETQYF
TRBJ2-1	TRBV20-1	many	-	13	TGCAGTGCTTTCCCCGACGCAAACAATGAGCAGTTCTTC	CSAFPDANNEQFF
TRBJ1-6	TRBV28	many	TRBD1	16	TGTGCCAGCAGCTCGGGACAGGAGGTAGTTTATTCACCCCTCCACTTT	CASSSGQEVVYSPLHF
TRBJ2-1	TRBV20-1	few	TRBD2	18	TGCAGTGCTAGAGATCTCCTAGCGGGAGGTTCTGTGTACAATGAGCAGTTCTTC	CSARDLLAGGSVYNEQFF
TRBJ2-5	TRBV7-3	many	-	12	TGTGCCAGCAGCTTTTACGGAGAGACCCAGTACTTC	CASSFYGETQYF
TRBJ2-1	TRBV5-5	many	TRBD2	13	TGTGCCAGCAGCCTGACCGCGGGGGTTGAGCAGTTCTTC	CASSLTAGVEQFF
TRBJ2-7	TRBV10-3	few	-	13	TGTGCCATCAGCGAGGGGGGTTCCTACGAGCAGTACTTC	CAISEGGSYEQYF
TRBJ1-5	TRBV5-1	-	TRBD1	16	TGCGCCAGCAGCTTGGCAGACAGGGATGGTAATCAGCCCCAGCATTTT	CASSLADRDGNQPQHF
TRBJ1-1	TRBV20-1	many	-	13	TGCAGCGTAAGACTTCAGGGAGGCACTGAAGCTTTCTTT	CSVRLQGGTEAFF
TRBJ2-3	TRBV20-1	many	TRBD2	17	TGCAGTGCCCGCGGGCAAGGTCGGGGGGGTAGCACAGATACGCAGTATTTT	CSARGQGRGGSTDTQYF